This T cell receptor (beta chain) emerged from a study of blood T cell repertoires in COVID-19. Across the whole study: Some COVID-19 samples were acute and others convalescent; all came from the United States, Italy and Spain.

Only in-frame clones appear in the TCRdb table, and some are missing; sequencing was by immunoSEQ multiplex PCR. The data contain about 220,000 clones, around 83% of them seen just once; the ten biggest clones take up approximately 7.3%. Either two negative PCRs, clearance, or symptom resolution qualified Cohort 3 donors as recovered. Germline loops: CDR1 MNHEY, CDR2 SMNVEV (reference sequence). The ends were cut back, 1 base at V and 3 bases at J, with 8 bases in the middle. CDR3 length: 14 amino acids. This chain links TRBV27 with TRBJ2-3; unclear D gene. Sequencing was done on a sample of PBMCs or T cells enriched from blood (not recorded which). The clonotype was recovered from a woman aged 40 to 55 who had recovered from COVID-19. CDR3 sequence reads: CASSLYGSTDTQYF. Written as DNA, the CDR3 is TGTGCCAGCAGTTTATACGGGTCGACAGATACGCAGTATTTT.